Here is one T cell receptor beta chain with its context. Its antigen is still unknown. Stable Graves' hyperthyroidism denoted no ophthalmopathy progression over 18 months. Amplification of TCR beta CDR3 regions was performed using RNA transcripts as template. HTBI primers drove first-round RT-PCR of the TCR CDR3. Each CDR3 protein is one row after TCRdb ran MiXCR on the multiplex PCR reads. The sample includes a few hundred thousand distinct CDR3 sequences, under 60% of them seen just once. The J segment lost 5 bases and the V segment lost 8 bases, leaving 3 bases of the junction unmatched. CDR1 and CDR2 from the germline V gene are SQVTM and ANQGSEA. This CDR3 region has 13 residues. The sample is drawn from a study of T cells in Graves' hyperthyroidism and ophthalmopathy. The study, taken as a whole, reports: Ophthalmopathy and stable hyperthyroidism were told apart by a 13 V-J model. The model predicted ophthalmopathy a median roughly six months before onset.

The sequence derives from a woman aged 18-29 years with Graves' hyperthyroidism. The genes are TRBV29-1 and TRBJ1-6; 10 nucleotides line up with TRBD1. Sequencing input: peripheral blood or thyroid tissue (not recorded which). The CDR3 nucleotides read TGCAGCTTGACAGGGGGCAATAATTCACCCCTCCACTTT. Amino acids: CSLTGGNNSPLHF.